The 4 T cell receptor beta chains below were found in one sample sequenced in a study of somatic mutations in cytotoxic T cells in rheumatoid arthritis. Data came from immunoSEQ multiplex PCR; TCRdb stores just in-frame clones and leaves some out. Of roughly 10,000 clones detected, under 85% appear once; the ten largest clones hold about 21%. The specimen was CD8+ T cells sorted from blood. The receptors come from a man aged 50 to 59 in good health.

J is TRBJ2-3 and V is TRBV27, with 14 bases that match TRBD2. The V and J ends lost 5 bases and 6 bases, in that order; junction bases with no gene match: 13. Germline V gives CDR1 MNHEY, CDR2 SMNVEV (reference sequence). The CDR3 runs to 18 residues. Here the CDR3 DNA reads TGTGCCAGCAGTCCCATTCTGCGACTAGCGGGGGGGCATGATACGCAGTATTTT. This sequence encodes CASSPILRLAGGHDTQYF.

The chain carries TRBV27 and TRBJ1-2; 7 nucleotides line up with TRBD1. The V gene's germline CDR1 is MNHEY and CDR2 SMNVEV (reference sequence). The length of the CDR3 is 14 residues. The ends lost 7 bases at V and 1 base at J; junction bases unmatched: 6. The CDR3 loop reads CASKRQGNNYGYTF. The DNA of the CDR3 is TGTGCCAGCAAGAGACAGGGCAATAACTATGGCTACACCTTC.

The chain uses TRBV29-1 and TRBJ1-1; TRBD1 matches 11 bases. CDR1 and CDR2 (germline): SQVTM, ANQGSEA. This CDR3 has 15 residues. The ends lost 8 bases at V and 0 bases at J; junction bases unmatched: 8. The CDR3 coding sequence is TGCAGCACCCTGGGACAGGGGGTTTTGAACACTGAAGCTTTCTTT. Amino acid sequence: CSTLGQGVLNTEAFF.

This clone came up a few times. The rearrangement joins TRBV5-6 to TRBJ1-2; tentatively, D is TRBD1 (6 bases). CDR1 and CDR2 from the germline V gene are SGHDT and YYEEEE. The V end was cut by 0 bases, the J end by 4 bases, with 10 bases between. The CDR3 has 14 residues. CDR3 protein: CASSLGSGAYGYTF. CDR3 DNA: TGTGCCAGCAGCTTGGGGTCAGGGGCCTATGGCTACACCTTC.